The count of the clone carrying this T cell receptor (beta chain) is one. Its antigen is not identified. The CDR3 contains 16 residues. V was pared by 7 bases and J by 1 base, with 19 bases between. The germline gives CDR1 MNHNY, CDR2 SVGAGI (reference sequence). The second PCR ran roughly 6 to 11 cycles with a sample-barcoded 5' primer and J-beta primers. Each cDNA molecule was tagged by a template-switch adaptor that had 12 random nucleotides. From the 5' RACE reads, TCRdb called clonotypes with MiXCR, one entry per CDR3 protein. This table has about 1,400,000 distinct CDR3 sequences, approximately 63% appearing once. This sample was taken from a study of blood T cells in healthy people across ages. Donors were systemically healthy Caucasian individuals from Russia aged roughly 6 to 100 years. The study, taken as a whole, reports: Aged donors had fewer naive CD4+ cells and lower diversity than long-lived donors. Older individuals had lower TCR beta diversity per million T cells (the decline was roughly linear).

The V gene is TRBV6-6, the J gene TRBJ1-1; the D is unclear. The source of this sequence is a man aged 18 to 30 in good health. Source material: blood. In nucleotides, the CDR3 is TGTGCCAGCACCCTCGAACGGTCGGGAAGGAACACTGAAGCTTTCTTT. It encodes CASTLERSGRNTEAFF.